Shown below are 25 T cell receptor beta chains from a single sample sequenced in a study of T cells after yellow fever vaccination. From the 5' RACE reads, TCRdb called clonotypes with MiXCR, one entry per CDR3 protein. The sample has about 58,000 distinct CDR3 sequences; around 6.2% are singletons. The sequencing used PBMCs, either bulk or a sorted T-cell subset (CD4+, CD8+, memory, or dextramer-sorted; not recorded which), collected on the day of the yellow fever booster vaccination. The receptors here all came from a man between 18 and 35 years old who received the YFV17D yellow fever vaccine.

A few counts support this clonotype. V is TRBV5-1 and J is TRBJ1-1, with 8 bases matching TRBD1. CDR1 SGHRS and CDR2 YFSETQ come from the germline V gene. The CDR3 spans 14 residues. V shed 4 bases and J 3 bases; nucleotides not matched to a gene: 5. Here the CDR3 DNA reads TGCGCCAGCAGCCAAACAGGGGGATACACTGAAGCTTTCTTT. Encoded protein: CASSQTGGYTEAFF.

This clonotype was recorded at least ten times. The V call is TRBV9, the J call TRBJ2-3; the D gene could be TRBD1 or TRBD2 (5 bases each). This CDR3 comprises 14 residues. Germline assignment: CDR1 SGDLS and CDR2 YYNGEE. V lost 4 bases and J 2 bases, leaving 11 bases between the germline ends. The CDR3 DNA reads TGTGCCAGCAGCCTGGGACGGGACACAGATACGCAGTATTTT. Translation gives CASSLGRDTDTQYF.

Many counts were recorded for this clonotype. The V call is TRBV14, the J call TRBJ2-7; no firm D call. Germline CDR1 reads SGHDN; CDR2 reads FVKESK. V was shortened by 1 base and J by 3 bases, with 1 base between the two germline ends. The CDR3 has 11 amino acids. CDR3 in amino acids: CASSQGYEQYV. CDR3 nucleotide sequence: TGTGCCAGCAGCCAAGGCTACGAGCAGTACGTC.

In this sample, this clonotype turned up many times. CDR3 sequence: CASRTPRDTGELFF. The CDR3 bases are TGTGCCAGCAGGACCCCCAGGGACACCGGGGAGCTGTTTTTT. The V and J genes are TRBV12-3 or TRBV12-4 and TRBJ2-2; a possible D gene is TRBD1 (5 bases). CDR3 length: 14 residues. Trimming stripped 6 bases from V and 3 bases from J, with 11 bases between.

The V and J genes are TRBV21-1 and TRBJ2-5; the listed D gene, TRBD1, was not tested against the DNA. TRBV21-1 is assigned pseudogene status. CDR3 length: 16 amino acids. The CDR3 DNA is TGTGCCAGCAGCAAAGCGCAGGACAGTTTCCAAGAGACCCAGTACTTC. Translation: CASSKAQDSFQETQYF.

The V and J genes are TRBV3-1 and TRBJ1-2, with D possibly matching TRBD1 (6 bases). The CDR3 consists of 15 residues. V was clipped by 3 bases and J by 0 bases, with 11 bases between them. Per the germline V gene, CDR1 is LGHDT and CDR2 is YNNKEL (reference sequence). Here the CDR3 DNA reads TGTGCCAGCAGCCATTCGACAGGAACTAACTATGGCTACACCTTC. Its protein product is CASSHSTGTNYGYTF.

This clonotype was observed at least ten times. J is TRBJ2-7 and V is TRBV9, with D possibly matching TRBD2 (6 bases). CDR1 is SGDLS, CDR2 YYNGEE, per germline. The CDR3 contains 13 residues. V lost 0 bases and J lost 6, with 10 bases in between. This CDR3 reads CASSVVGGGEQYF. In DNA, the CDR3 is TGTGCCAGCAGCGTAGTGGGAGGCGGCGAGCAGTACTTC.

The chain carries TRBV27 and TRBJ2-7; 10 bases are shared with TRBD2. Trimming cost V 0 bases and J 7 bases; bases outside gene matches: 9. This CDR3 has 16 residues. Germline loops: CDR1 MNHEY, CDR2 SMNVEV (reference sequence). In DNA form, the CDR3 reads TGTGCCAGCAGTTTATCGACGACTAGCGGGCCCTTGGAGCAGTACTTC. Translating gives CASSLSTTSGPLEQYF.

In its sample, this clonotype was seen a few times. The chain couples TRBV7-6 to TRBJ2-1, with D perhaps TRBD2 (6 bases). The CDR3 is 15 amino acids. The germline V gene encodes CDR1 SGHVS and CDR2 FNYEAQ. The V gene lost 2 bases and the J gene lost 0 bases, with 8 bases spanning the gap. Here the CDR3 reads CASSLMGGSYNEQFF. CDR3 coding DNA: TGTGCCAGCAGCTTAATGGGGGGCTCCTACAATGAGCAGTTCTTC.

This clonotype has at least ten counts. The rearrangement joins TRBV7-3 to TRBJ2-3; weak D call: TRBD2 (5 bases). Germline CDR1 is SGHTA and CDR2 is FQGTGA. V gave up 0 bases and J gave up 4 bases, with 11 bases separating them. This CDR3 contains 15 residues. The CDR3 spells CASSLTLGRADTQYF. CDR3 coding DNA: TGTGCCAGCAGCTTAACGTTAGGGAGAGCAGATACGCAGTATTTT.

This clonotype was counted ten times or more. CDR3 coding DNA: TGTGCCAGCAGCTTAGCGCTGACCCGCGGACCCCACAATGAGCAGTTCTTC. This encodes CASSLALTRGPHNEQFF. J is TRBJ2-1 and V is TRBV7-6, with D unclear. The germline V gene has CDR1 SGHVS and CDR2 FNYEAQ. This CDR3 is 17 amino acids long. V was trimmed by 0 bases and J by 5 bases, leaving 17 bases between them.

This clonotype was observed many times. The chain is built from TRBV12-3 or TRBV12-4 and TRBJ2-7, with D tentatively TRBD2 (5 bases). This CDR3 contains 13 residues. V lost 5 bases to trimming and J lost 8 bases, with 16 bases between them. The chain's CDR3 is CASSAGLTIQQYF. As DNA, the CDR3 is TGTGCCAGCAGTGCTGGACTTACTATCCAGCAGTACTTC.

V usage is TRBV4-1 and J usage is TRBJ2-1, with a tentative D call TRBD2 (7 bases). Per the germline V gene, CDR1 is MGHRA and CDR2 is YSYEKL. The CDR3 sequence is 15 residues long. V shed 1 base and J shed 4 bases, with 11 bases lying between them. The CDR3 DNA follows: TGCGCCAGCAGCCAAGGGGGGGGCCGATACAATGAGCAGTTCTTC. It encodes CASSQGGGRYNEQFF.

This clonotype has just a few counts. This chain uses TRBV6-2 or TRBV6-3 with TRBJ2-1; D is possibly TRBD2 (6 bases). From germline, CDR1 is MNHEY and CDR2 SVGEGT. CDR3 length: 17 amino acids. Trimming removed 7 bases at V and 3 bases at J, with 22 bases between. CDR3 bases: TGTGCCAGCAACGTGGGCGGGGCCGAGTCTTACTACAATGAGCAGTTCTTC. Translating it yields CASNVGGAESYYNEQFF.

J is TRBJ1-1 and V is TRBV5-1; maybe TRBD1 (5 bases). V was cut by 0 bases and J by 0 bases, with 21 bases left in between. CDR3 size: 19 residues. In germline, CDR1 is SGHRS, CDR2 YFSETQ. CDR3 sequence: CASSLGRGNLLRMNTEAFF. DNA for the CDR3: TGCGCCAGCAGCTTGGGGAGGGGCAACCTCTTAAGAATGAACACTGAAGCTTTCTTT.

To note about this clonotype: This clone may be a read error of a much larger clone one base away. V usage is TRBV9 and J usage is TRBJ1-1; TRBD1 aligns across 10 bases. There are 15 residues in the CDR3. Trimming at V came to 4 bases and at J to 0 bases, leaving 3 bases not matched to a gene. CDR1 and CDR2 (germline): SGDLS, YYNGEE. The DNA for the CDR3 is TGTGCCAGCAGCTTAGGACAGGGGGTGAACACTGAAGCTTTCTTT. As protein: CASSLGQGVNTEAFF.

Details on this clonotype: Possible read error: a much larger clone is one base away. The V and J genes are TRBV5-1 and TRBJ2-1, with D tentatively TRBD1 (6 bases). The germline V gene encodes CDR1 SGHRS and CDR2 YFSETQ. The CDR3 covers 14 residues. V lost 5 bases, J lost 5 bases, and 14 bases lay in between. DNA of the CDR3: TGCGCCAGCAGAGTCACAGGGTCAAACAATGAGCAGTTCTTC. Protein sequence: CASRVTGSNNEQFF.

Ten or more counts support this clonotype. The chain carries TRBV4-1 and TRBJ2-3; D remains unclear. Per the germline V gene, CDR1 is MGHRA and CDR2 is YSYEKL. V dropped 1 base and J dropped 6 bases, with 8 bases sitting between them. This CDR3 is built from 13 residues. The CDR3 DNA reads TGCGCCAGCAGCCAAGCTCGCGCGGATACGCAGTATTTT. Translating gives CASSQARADTQYF.

This clonotype was counted between two and nine times. The CDR3 DNA is TGTGCCAGCAGTCGGGCAGACAACACCGGGGAGCTGTTTTTT. This translates into CASSRADNTGELFF. This chain joins TRBV6-6 and TRBJ2-2, with unresolved D. V was pared by 5 bases and J by 2 bases, with 9 bases between. The CDR3 is made up of 14 amino acids. CDR1 MNHNY and CDR2 SVGAGI come from the germline V gene (reference sequence).

The table lists this clonotype with many counts. This chain links TRBV20-1 with TRBJ2-1; 9 bases agree with TRBD2. The CDR3 is 16 amino acids. From germline, CDR1 is DFQATT and CDR2 SNEGSKA (reference sequence). V shed 6 bases, J shed 3 bases, and the junction held 12 bases outside the gene matches. CDR3 loop: CSARGAGGDLYNEQFF. In nucleotides, the CDR3 is TGCAGTGCGCGAGGGGCGGGGGGGGACCTCTACAATGAGCAGTTCTTC.

In its sample, this clonotype was seen many times. This chain uses TRBV12-3 or TRBV12-4 with TRBJ1-5; no firm D call. The CDR3 runs 14 residues. Trimming took 5 bases from V and 4 from J, leaving 12 bases between them. The CDR3 region is CASSLGHSNQPQHF. CDR3 bases: TGTGCCAGCAGTCTCGGGCATTCTAATCAGCCCCAGCATTTT.

Many counts were recorded for this clonotype. The chain has TRBV12-3 or TRBV12-4 and TRBJ2-3; no clear D. The CDR3 totals 14 residues. V was pared by 3 bases and J by 2 bases, with 9 bases between. The CDR3 loop reads CASSFRTVTDTQYF. The CDR3 nucleotides read TGTGCCAGCAGTTTCAGGACGGTCACAGATACGCAGTATTTT.

This clonotype was counted between two and nine times. The chain joins TRBV18 to TRBJ1-1; no definite D call. Looked up from germline, CDR1 is KGHSH and CDR2 is LQKENI. V was clipped by 4 bases and J by 11 bases, with 23 bases between them. The CDR3 spans 15 residues. The CDR3 region is CASSLKPIPASSAFF. In DNA form, the CDR3 reads TGTGCCAGCTCACTCAAACCAATCCCCGCTTCTTCGGCTTTCTTT. Together with reference TRBV18 and TRBJ1-1, the CDR3 gives the full variable domain: NAGVMQNPRHLVRRRGQEARLRCSPMKGHSHVYWYRQLPEEGLKFMVYLQKENIIDESGMPKERFSAEFPKEGPSILRIQQVVRGDSAAYFCASSLKPIPASSAFFGQGTRLTVV.

The J gene is TRBJ2-7, the V gene TRBV6-4; 8 bases are a match to TRBD2. The J segment lost 6 bases and the V segment lost 10 bases, leaving 5 bases of the junction unmatched. Per the germline V gene, CDR1 is MRHNA and CDR2 is SNTAGT. This CDR3 region has 11 residues. The CDR3 region is CATPGGCEQYV. The DNA for the CDR3 is TGTGCCACCCCGGGGGGGTGCGAGCAGTACGTC.

This clonotype was detected only a few times. The chain couples TRBV7-2 to TRBJ1-5; no clear D. The CDR3 is 15 amino acids. V was cut by 3 bases and J by 0 bases, with 9 bases left in between. Germline values: CDR1 SGHTA, CDR2 FQGNSA. CDR3 in amino acids: CASSLAVYSNQPQHF. CDR3 in DNA: TGTGCCAGCAGCTTGGCAGTTTATAGCAATCAGCCCCAGCATTTT.